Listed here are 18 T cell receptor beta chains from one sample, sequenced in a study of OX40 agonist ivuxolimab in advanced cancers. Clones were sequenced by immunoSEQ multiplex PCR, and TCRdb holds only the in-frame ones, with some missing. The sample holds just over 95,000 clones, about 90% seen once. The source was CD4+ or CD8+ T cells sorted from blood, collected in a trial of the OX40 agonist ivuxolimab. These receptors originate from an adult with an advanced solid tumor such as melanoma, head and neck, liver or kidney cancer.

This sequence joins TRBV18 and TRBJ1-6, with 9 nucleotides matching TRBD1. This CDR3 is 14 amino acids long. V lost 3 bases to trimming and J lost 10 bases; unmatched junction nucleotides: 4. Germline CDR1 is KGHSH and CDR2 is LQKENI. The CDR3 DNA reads TGTGCCAGCTCACCCGGGACAGGGAAATCACCCCTCCACTTT. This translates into CASSPGTGKSPLHF.

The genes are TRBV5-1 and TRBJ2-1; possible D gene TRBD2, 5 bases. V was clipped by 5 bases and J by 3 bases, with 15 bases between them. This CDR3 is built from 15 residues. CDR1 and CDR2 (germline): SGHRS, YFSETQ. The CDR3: CASRPLLVDYNEQFF. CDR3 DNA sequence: TGCGCCAGCAGACCACTACTAGTGGACTACAATGAGCAGTTCTTC.

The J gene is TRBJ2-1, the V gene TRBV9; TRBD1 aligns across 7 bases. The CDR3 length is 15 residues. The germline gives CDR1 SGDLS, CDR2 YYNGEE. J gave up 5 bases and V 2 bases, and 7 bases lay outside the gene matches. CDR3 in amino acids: CASSVVTGFDNEQFF. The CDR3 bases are TGTGCCAGCAGCGTCGTGACAGGGTTCGACAATGAGCAGTTCTTC.

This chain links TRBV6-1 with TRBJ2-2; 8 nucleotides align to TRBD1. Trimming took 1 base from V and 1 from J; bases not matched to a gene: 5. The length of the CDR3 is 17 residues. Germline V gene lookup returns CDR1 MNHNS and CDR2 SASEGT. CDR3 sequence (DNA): TGTGCCAGCAGTGAAGGGACAGGGTTCGTGAACACCGGGGAGCTGTTTTTT. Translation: CASSEGTGFVNTGELFF.

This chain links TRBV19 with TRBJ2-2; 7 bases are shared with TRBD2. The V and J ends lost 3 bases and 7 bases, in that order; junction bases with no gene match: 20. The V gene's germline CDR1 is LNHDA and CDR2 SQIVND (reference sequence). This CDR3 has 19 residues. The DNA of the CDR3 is TGTGCCAGTAGTATTTTATCTCGCGGGGAGGGGAATAGGAACGGGGAGCTGTTTTTT. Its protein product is CASSILSRGEGNRNGELFF.

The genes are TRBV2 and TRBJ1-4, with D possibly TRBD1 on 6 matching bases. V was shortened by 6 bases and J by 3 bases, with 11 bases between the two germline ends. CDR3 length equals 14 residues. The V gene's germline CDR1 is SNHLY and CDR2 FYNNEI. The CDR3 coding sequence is TGTGCCAGCAGAGAACAGGGTCCTAATGAAAAACTGTTTTTT. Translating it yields CASREQGPNEKLFF. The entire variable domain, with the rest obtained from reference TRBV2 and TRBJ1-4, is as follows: EPEVTQTPSHQVTQMGQEVILRCVPISNHLYFYWYRQILGQKVEFLVSFYNNEISEKSEIFDDQFSVERPDGSNFTLKIRSTKLEDSAMYFCASREQGPNEKLFFGSGTQLSVL.

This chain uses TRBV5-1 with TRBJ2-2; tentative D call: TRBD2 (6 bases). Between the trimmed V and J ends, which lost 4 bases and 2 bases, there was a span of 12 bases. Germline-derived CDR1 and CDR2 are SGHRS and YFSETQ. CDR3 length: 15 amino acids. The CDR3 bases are TGCGCCAGCAGCCGCGGGACTCACAACACCGGGGAGCTGTTTTTT. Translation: CASSRGTHNTGELFF.

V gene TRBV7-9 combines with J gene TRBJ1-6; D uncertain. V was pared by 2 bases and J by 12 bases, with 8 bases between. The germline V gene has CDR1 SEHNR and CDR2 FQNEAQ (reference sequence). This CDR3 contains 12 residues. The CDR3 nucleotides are TGTGCCAGCAGCTTACCCCGAGGACCCCTCCACTTT. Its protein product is CASSLPRGPLHF.

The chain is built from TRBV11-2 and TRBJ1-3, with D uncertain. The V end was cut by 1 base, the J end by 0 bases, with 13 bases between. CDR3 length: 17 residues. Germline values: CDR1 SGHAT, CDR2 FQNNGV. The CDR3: CASSLGSWVGSGNTIYF. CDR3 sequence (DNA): TGTGCCAGCAGCTTAGGTTCCTGGGTAGGCTCTGGAAACACCATATATTTT.

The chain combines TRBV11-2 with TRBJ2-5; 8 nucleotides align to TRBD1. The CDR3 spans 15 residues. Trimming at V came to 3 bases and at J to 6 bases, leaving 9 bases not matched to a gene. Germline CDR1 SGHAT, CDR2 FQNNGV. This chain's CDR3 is CASSFSRTGKKTQYF. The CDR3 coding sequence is TGTGCCAGCAGCTTTTCCAGGACAGGGAAAAAGACCCAGTACTTC.

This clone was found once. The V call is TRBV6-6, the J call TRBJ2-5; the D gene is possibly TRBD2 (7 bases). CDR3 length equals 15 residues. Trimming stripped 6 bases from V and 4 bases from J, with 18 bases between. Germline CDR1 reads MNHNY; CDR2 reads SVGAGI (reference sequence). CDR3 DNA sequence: TGTGCCAGCAGCCCCACCCGGGGGGCGTTAGAGACCCAGTACTTC. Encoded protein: CASSPTRGALETQYF.

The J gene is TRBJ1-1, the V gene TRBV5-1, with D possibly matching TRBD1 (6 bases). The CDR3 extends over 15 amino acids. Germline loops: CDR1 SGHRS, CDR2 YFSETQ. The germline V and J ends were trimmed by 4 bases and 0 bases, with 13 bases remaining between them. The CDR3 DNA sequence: TGCGCCAGCAGCCAAAACAGGGAATTGAACACTGAAGCTTTCTTT. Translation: CASSQNRELNTEAFF.

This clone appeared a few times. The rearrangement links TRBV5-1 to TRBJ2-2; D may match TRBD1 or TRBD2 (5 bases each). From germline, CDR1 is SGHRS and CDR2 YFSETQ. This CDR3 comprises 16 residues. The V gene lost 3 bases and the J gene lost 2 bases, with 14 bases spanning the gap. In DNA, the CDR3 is TGCGCCAGCAGCTCCGGGACCGCTTTCAACACCGGGGAGCTGTTTTTT. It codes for CASSSGTAFNTGELFF.

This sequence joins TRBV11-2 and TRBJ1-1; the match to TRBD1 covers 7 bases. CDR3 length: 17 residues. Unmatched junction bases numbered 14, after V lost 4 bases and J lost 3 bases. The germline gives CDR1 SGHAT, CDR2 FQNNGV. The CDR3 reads CASSSTALDRVHTEAFF. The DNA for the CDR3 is TGTGCCAGCAGCTCCACTGCTCTAGACAGGGTCCACACTGAAGCTTTCTTT.

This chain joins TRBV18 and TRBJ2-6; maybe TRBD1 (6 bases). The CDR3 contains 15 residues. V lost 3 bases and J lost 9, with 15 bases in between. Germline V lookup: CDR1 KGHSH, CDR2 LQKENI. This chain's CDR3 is CASSPGFGGDNVLTF. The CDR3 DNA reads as TGTGCCAGCTCACCGGGATTTGGGGGCGACAACGTCCTGACTTTC. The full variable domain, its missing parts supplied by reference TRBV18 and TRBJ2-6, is NAGVMQNPRHLVRRRGQEARLRCSPMKGHSHVYWYRQLPEEGLKFMVYLQKENIIDESGMPKERFSAEFPKEGPSILRIQQVVRGDSAAYFCASSPGFGGDNVLTFGAGSRLTVL.

The CDR3 DNA reads as TGTGCCAGTAGTACCCACAGCGGTCGAGAGACCCAGTACTTC. It specifies CASSTHSGRETQYF. The rearrangement links TRBV19 to TRBJ2-5; tentative D call: TRBD2 (5 bases). V was trimmed by 4 bases and J by 4 bases, leaving 13 bases between them. CDR1 is LNHDA and CDR2 is SQIVND in the germline V gene (reference sequence). The CDR3 extends over 14 amino acids.

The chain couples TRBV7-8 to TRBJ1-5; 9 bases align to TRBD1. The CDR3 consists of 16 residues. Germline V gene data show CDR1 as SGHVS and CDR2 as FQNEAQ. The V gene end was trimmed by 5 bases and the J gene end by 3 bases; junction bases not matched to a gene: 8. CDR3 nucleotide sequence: TGTGCCAGCAGCCCAGGGGGGACAGGGCCCAATCAGCCCCAGCATTTT. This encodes CASSPGGTGPNQPQHF.

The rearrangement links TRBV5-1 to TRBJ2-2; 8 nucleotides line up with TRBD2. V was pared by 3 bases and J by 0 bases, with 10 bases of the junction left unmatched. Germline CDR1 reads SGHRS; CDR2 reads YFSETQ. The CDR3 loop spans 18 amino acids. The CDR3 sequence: CASSWTSSSYANTGELFF. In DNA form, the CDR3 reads TGCGCCAGCAGCTGGACTAGCTCTTCCTACGCGAACACCGGGGAGCTGTTTTTT.